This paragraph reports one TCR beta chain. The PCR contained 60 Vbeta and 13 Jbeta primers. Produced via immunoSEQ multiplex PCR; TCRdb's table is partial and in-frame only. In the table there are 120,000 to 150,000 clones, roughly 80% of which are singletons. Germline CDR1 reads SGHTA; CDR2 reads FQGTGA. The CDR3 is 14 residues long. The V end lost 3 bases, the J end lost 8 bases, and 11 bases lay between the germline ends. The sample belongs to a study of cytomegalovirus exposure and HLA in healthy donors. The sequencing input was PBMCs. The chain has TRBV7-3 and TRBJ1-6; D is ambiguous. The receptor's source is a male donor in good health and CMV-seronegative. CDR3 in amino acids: CASSLRQTDSPLHF. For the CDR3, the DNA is TGTGCCAGCAGCTTGAGGCAGACGGATTCACCCCTCCACTTT.